The 21 T cell receptor beta chains below all came from one sample that was sequenced in a study of a mutant IDH1 vaccine in newly diagnosed glioma. Sequencing used immunoSEQ multiplex PCR; TCRdb keeps in-frame clones, though not all of them. The data show about 64,000 clones, 84% seen once. Their specific antigens are unknown. The time point is: week 11, during vaccination. Every single dose of the vaccine, 300 ug of mutant IDH1 20-mer peptide, came with topical imiquimod. The material sequenced was PBMCs, taken from a glioma patient whose treatment included an IDH1 peptide vaccine. The origin of the receptors is a woman aged 50 to 60 with glioma.

This rearrangement joins TRBV28 to TRBJ1-5, with D possibly TRBD1 on 5 matching bases. CDR1 is MDHEN and CDR2 is SYDVKM in the germline V gene. This CDR3 spans 17 amino acids. V was clipped by 5 bases and J by 1 base, with 18 bases between them. CDR3 residues: CASSAWRQSQSNQPQHF. CDR3 DNA: TGTGCCAGCAGTGCCTGGCGACAGTCCCAGAGCAATCAGCCCCAGCATTTT.

V and J are TRBV28 and TRBJ1-2; D possibly corresponds to TRBD1 (5 bases). Trimming shortened V by 0 bases and J by 1 base, and 6 bases separated the two germline ends. CDR1 is MDHEN and CDR2 is SYDVKM in the germline V gene. CDR3 length: 14 residues. DNA of the CDR3: TGTGCCAGCAGTTTATGGGACATTAACTATGGCTACACCTTC. This codes for CASSLWDINYGYTF.

This clone has only a few counts. The chain is built from TRBV13 and TRBJ2-2; 8 nucleotides agree with TRBD1. The CDR3 covers 17 residues. Germline CDR1 PRHDT, CDR2 FYEKMQ (reference sequence). V was pared by 5 bases and J by 6 bases, with 14 bases of the junction left unmatched. The CDR3 protein is CASSPRGRQGIAGELFF. The CDR3 DNA sequence: TGTGCCAGCAGCCCACGAGGGCGACAGGGGATAGCCGGGGAGCTGTTTTTT.

V is TRBV28 and J is TRBJ1-3; TRBD1 is a possible D gene (5 bases). CDR3 length: 15 residues. Between the trimmed V and J ends, which lost 6 bases and 4 bases, there was a span of 16 bases. The germline V gene has CDR1 MDHEN and CDR2 SYDVKM. CDR3 protein: CASSLDGGPGNTIYF. DNA of the CDR3: TGTGCCAGCAGCCTCGACGGGGGACCCGGAAACACCATATATTTT.

V is TRBV19 and J is TRBJ1-5; 7 bases are shared with TRBD1. The CDR3 is made up of 15 amino acids. With 10 bases clipped from V and 1 base from J, the junction kept 10 bases outside the gene matches. CDR1 is LNHDA, CDR2 SQIVND, per germline (reference sequence). The CDR3 DNA reads as TGTGCCACCTACTCCGGACAGGCGAGCAATCAGCCCCAGCATTTT. Its protein product is CATYSGQASNQPQHF.

The chain employs TRBV19 and TRBJ1-5; D may be TRBD1 (5 bases). The CDR3 sequence is 15 residues long. From germline, CDR1 is LNHDA and CDR2 SQIVND (reference sequence). The V gene lost 4 bases and the J gene lost 6 bases, with 16 bases spanning the gap. CDR3 sequence reads: CASSTSGGEGQPQHF. The CDR3 DNA reads as TGTGCCAGTAGTACCTCGGGGGGGGAGGGTCAGCCCCAGCATTTT. Drawing the rest from reference TRBV19 and TRBJ1-5, the complete variable domain is DGGITQSPKYLFRKEGQNVTLSCEQNLNHDAMYWYRQDPGQGLRLIYYSQIVNDFQKGDIAEGYSVSREKKESFPLTVTSAQKNPTAFYLCASSTSGGEGQPQHFGDGTRLSIL.

This chain links TRBV7-9 with TRBJ2-7, with 9 bases that match TRBD1. The CDR3 contains 14 residues. CDR1 and CDR2 from the germline V gene are SEHNR and FQNEAQ (reference sequence). V shed 3 bases, J shed 4 bases, and the junction held 4 bases outside the gene matches. CDR3 sequence reads: CASSFGTGIYEQYF. For the CDR3, the DNA is TGTGCCAGCAGCTTCGGGACAGGGATTTACGAGCAGTACTTC.

This clone was observed once. The chain has TRBV18 and TRBJ1-1; the D is unclear. The germline V gene has CDR1 KGHSH and CDR2 LQKENI. Trimming took 3 bases from V and 5 from J, leaving 13 bases between them. The CDR3 has 14 amino acids. CDR3 amino acids: CASSPTTFGTEAFF. The CDR3, as DNA: TGTGCCAGCTCACCCACCACCTTCGGGACTGAAGCTTTCTTT.

The chain joins TRBV4-3 to TRBJ1-4; D unresolved. V lost 1 base to trimming and J lost 5 bases, with 14 bases between them. The CDR3 is 16 residues long. CDR1 and CDR2 (germline): LGHNA, YSLEER. The CDR3 bases are TGCGCCAGCAGCCAAGGGTTCGGGTCGGGGAATGAAAAACTGTTTTTT. Its protein product is CASSQGFGSGNEKLFF.

The V gene is TRBV5-4, the J gene TRBJ1-2, with 7 bases identical to TRBD1. CDR1 SGHNT and CDR2 YYREEE come from the germline V gene (reference sequence). The CDR3 is 14 amino acids. With V trimmed by 1 base and J by 3 bases, 3 bases remained unmatched. The CDR3 nucleotides are TGTGCCAGCAGCTTGATTGGACAGGACTATGGCTACACCTTC. It specifies CASSLIGQDYGYTF.

Here the CDR3 reads CASSGGGREEETQYF. The CDR3 DNA reads as TGCGCCAGCAGCGGAGGCGGGAGAGAGGAAGAGACCCAGTACTTC. The chain joins TRBV5-1 to TRBJ2-5; TRBD2 agrees at 7 bases. This CDR3 comprises 15 residues. V lost 4 bases to trimming and J lost 3 bases; unmatched junction nucleotides: 9. Germline CDR1 is SGHRS and CDR2 is YFSETQ.

Comments on this clone: One end of the junction varies from germline; a read error may be responsible. This rearrangement joins TRBV29-1 to TRBJ1-1; maybe TRBD1 (6 bases). The CDR3 length is 14 residues. From germline, CDR1 is SQVTM and CDR2 ANQGSEA. The CDR3 here is CSVQEGTRGTEAFF. In DNA, the CDR3 is TGCAGCGTTCAAGAGGGGACAAGAGGGACTGAAGCTTTCTTT.

The chain has TRBV5-1 and TRBJ1-2, with 8 bases identical to TRBD1. V shed 3 bases and J 6 bases; nucleotides not matched to a gene: 7. The CDR3 totals 14 residues. Per the germline V gene, CDR1 is SGHRS and CDR2 is YFSETQ. CDR3 nucleotide sequence: TGCGCCAGCAGCTCTGACAGGGGCCTGGATGGCTACACCTTC. Its translation: CASSSDRGLDGYTF.

V usage is TRBV6-1 and J usage is TRBJ1-2; 7 bases align to TRBD1. The V gene end was trimmed by 4 bases and the J gene end by 6 bases; junction bases not matched to a gene: 11. The CDR3 consists of 15 residues. CDR1 and CDR2 from the germline V gene are MNHNS and SASEGT. The DNA of the CDR3 is TGTGCCAGCAGTGGATACAGGGGCCTGTGGAATGGCTACACCTTC. It codes for CASSGYRGLWNGYTF.

The V and J genes are TRBV19 and TRBJ2-6, with 7 bases matching TRBD1. The CDR3 covers 16 residues. V was pared by 5 bases and J by 2 bases, with 6 bases of the junction left unmatched. CDR1 is LNHDA and CDR2 is SQIVND in the germline V gene (reference sequence). The DNA for the CDR3 is TGTGCCAGTAGTTTCGACGACAGGGCTGGGGCCAACGTCCTGACTTTC. Protein: CASSFDDRAGANVLTF.

The chain couples TRBV6-5 to TRBJ2-5; D not certain. The CDR3 length is 16 residues. V was pared by 0 bases and J by 2 bases, with 13 bases between. CDR1 is MNHEY, CDR2 SVGAGI, per germline. This chain's CDR3 is CASSYSNGKGQETQYF. The CDR3 nucleotides are TGTGCCAGCAGTTACTCGAACGGTAAAGGGCAAGAGACCCAGTACTTC.

The chain carries TRBV5-1 and TRBJ1-2; D uncertain. The CDR3 loop spans 12 amino acids. The V gene lost 0 bases and the J gene lost 4 bases, with 4 bases spanning the gap. Germline V gene sequence: CDR1 SGHRS, CDR2 YFSETQ. In DNA form, the CDR3 reads TGCGCCAGCAGCTTGGGGGCCTATGGCTACACCTTC. Encoded protein: CASSLGAYGYTF.

The chain uses TRBV5-1 and TRBJ2-5; weak D call: TRBD2 (7 bases). Germline V CDR1 and CDR2: SGHRS, YFSETQ. The CDR3 is 18 residues long. Trimming removed 3 bases at V and 0 bases at J, with 21 bases between. As DNA, the CDR3 is TGCGCCAGCAGCTCACTGGGGGGGCGGAAAACGTACCAAGAGACCCAGTACTTC. This codes for CASSSLGGRKTYQETQYF.

This sequence joins TRBV5-1 and TRBJ2-7, with D possibly TRBD2 on 6 matching bases. CDR3 size: 15 residues. Trimming left V 5 bases short and J 7 bases short, with 22 bases between. The germline CDR1 and CDR2 sequences are SGHRS and YFSETQ. The CDR3 region is CASSLDRAGPKEQYF. For the CDR3, the DNA is TGCGCCAGCAGTTTAGACCGCGCGGGGCCCAAGGAGCAGTACTTC.

The gene calls are TRBV14 and TRBJ2-3; D remains ambiguous. This CDR3 region has 13 residues. The V end was cut by 6 bases, the J end by 1 base, with 8 bases between. Germline loops: CDR1 SGHDN, CDR2 FVKESK. As DNA, the CDR3 is TGTGCCAGCAGTCCGACTCGCACAGATACGCAGTATTTT. It yields the protein CASSPTRTDTQYF. Full variable domain (missing parts from reference TRBV14 and TRBJ2-3): EAGVTQFPSHSVIEKGQTVTLRCDPISGHDNLYWYRRVMGKEIKFLLHFVKESKQDESGMPNNRFLAERTGGTYSTLKVQPAELEDSGVYFCASSPTRTDTQYFGPGTRLTVL.

The chain links TRBV29-1 to TRBJ2-2; unclear D gene. The CDR3 runs 13 residues. Germline CDR1 SQVTM, CDR2 ANQGSEA. V gave up 5 bases and J gave up 0 bases, with 7 bases separating them. Written as DNA, the CDR3 is TGCAGCGTTTCAGCCCCGAACACCGGGGAGCTGTTTTTT. This codes for CSVSAPNTGELFF.